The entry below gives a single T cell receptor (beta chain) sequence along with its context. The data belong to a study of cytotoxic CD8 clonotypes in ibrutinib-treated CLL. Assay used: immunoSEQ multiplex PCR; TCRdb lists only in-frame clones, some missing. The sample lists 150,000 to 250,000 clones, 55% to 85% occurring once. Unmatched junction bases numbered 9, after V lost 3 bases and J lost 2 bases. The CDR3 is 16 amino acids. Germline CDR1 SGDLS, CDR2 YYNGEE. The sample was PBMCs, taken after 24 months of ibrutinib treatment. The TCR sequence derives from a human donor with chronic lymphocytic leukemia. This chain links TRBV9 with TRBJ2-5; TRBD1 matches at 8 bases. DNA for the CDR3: TGTGCCAGCAGCGGCACCTTTGGGACAGGACAAGAGACCCAGTACTTC. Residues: CASSGTFGTGQETQYF.